The 22 T cell receptor beta chains below come from one sample, sequenced in a study of control samples from healthy donors and cancer patients. TCRdb keeps only in-frame clones here, not all; method: immunoSEQ multiplex PCR. The repertoire consists of around 140,000 clones, with approximately 90% occurring once and the leading ten covering about 2.2%. The sample comprised blood. The receptors were sampled from a woman aged 45-65 years in good health.

J is TRBJ1-4 and V is TRBV7-2, with 10 bases lining up with TRBD1. With V trimmed by 1 base and J by 11 bases, 7 bases remained unmatched. Germline-derived CDR1 and CDR2 are SGHTA and FQGNSA. The CDR3 spans 15 residues. The CDR3 nucleotides read TGTGCCAGCAGCTTAGGACAGGGGGCTGGGGGGAAACTGTTTTTT. The encoded protein is CASSLGQGAGGKLFF.

The chain carries TRBV2 and TRBJ1-2; unclear D gene. The CDR3 runs to 12 residues. CDR1 SNHLY and CDR2 FYNNEI come from the germline V gene. Trimming took 2 bases from V and 2 from J, leaving 3 bases between them. CDR3 in DNA: TGTGCCAGCAGTGAAAGAAACTATGGCTACACCTTC. It encodes CASSERNYGYTF.

This clone was recorded once. CDR3 protein: CASSPTGSGVGNTIYF. CDR3 bases: TGTGCCAGCAGCCCGACGGGCTCCGGGGTCGGAAACACCATATATTTT. The V call is TRBV5-6, the J call TRBJ1-3, with D unclear. The CDR3 is 16 amino acids. Trimming removed 4 bases at V and 4 bases at J, with 18 bases between. Per germline, CDR1 SGHDT and CDR2 YYEEEE. The variable domain in full, with the rest retrieved from reference TRBV5-6 and TRBJ1-3, is DAGVTQSPTHLIKTRGQQVTLRCSPKSGHDTVSWYQQALGQGPQFIFQYYEEEERQRGNFPDRFSGHQFPNYSSELNVNALLLGDSALYLCASSPTGSGVGNTIYFGEGSWLTVV.

The chain carries TRBV29-1 and TRBJ1-5; D is unclear. V was cut by 6 bases and J by 1 base, with 7 bases left in between. Germline CDR1 and CDR2: SQVTM and ANQGSEA. CDR3 length: 12 amino acids. For the CDR3, the DNA is TGCAGCGTGATGGACAGCAATCAGCCCCAGCATTTT. Its protein is CSVMDSNQPQHF.

V is TRBV29-1 and J is TRBJ2-1; tentatively, D is TRBD1 or TRBD2 (5 bases each). The CDR3 consists of 13 residues. Trimming shortened V by 1 base and J by 8 bases, and 12 bases separated the two germline ends. Germline V CDR1 and CDR2: SQVTM, ANQGSEA. CDR3 sequence (DNA): TGCAGCGTTGAAGGGGGCGCCGGGGATGAGCAGTTCTTC. Amino acid sequence: CSVEGGAGDEQFF.

The V and J genes are TRBV5-4 and TRBJ2-7; D unclear. This CDR3 region has 15 residues. Germline CDR1 reads SGHNT; CDR2 reads YYREEE (reference sequence). V lost 4 bases and J 2 bases, leaving 16 bases between the germline ends. Here the CDR3 reads CASSPGPRKAYEQYF. For the CDR3, the DNA is TGTGCCAGCAGCCCCGGGCCAAGAAAAGCCTACGAGCAGTACTTC.

The J gene is TRBJ1-1, the V gene TRBV5-1, with 9 bases aligning to TRBD1. CDR1 and CDR2 from the germline V gene are SGHRS and YFSETQ. V shed 5 bases and J 6 bases; nucleotides not matched to a gene: 8. This CDR3 contains 14 residues. Written as DNA, the CDR3 is TGCGCCAGCAGGCAGACAGGGGGAGGCTCTGAAGCTTTCTTT. Protein: CASRQTGGGSEAFF.

This chain links TRBV3-1 (or the pseudogene TRBV3-2) with TRBJ1-5; TRBD1 aligns across 7 bases. The CDR3 contains 13 residues. Trimming at V came to 1 base and at J to 11 bases, leaving 5 bases not matched to a gene. Germline V lookup: CDR1 LGHDT, CDR2 YNNKEL (reference sequence). The CDR3 nucleotides read TGTGCCAGCAGCCAAGGGGGAGGGACAGCCCAGCATTTT. As protein: CASSQGGGTAQHF.

This clone was found once. The chain carries TRBV3-1 (or the pseudogene TRBV3-2) and TRBJ1-1; D may be TRBD1 (5 bases). The germline CDR1 and CDR2 sequences are LGHDT and YNNKEL (reference sequence). V lost 6 bases to trimming and J lost 1 base, with 9 bases between them. The CDR3 is 13 residues long. The CDR3 loop reads CASSRDGNTEAFF. The CDR3 bases are TGTGCCAGCAGTAGGGACGGGAACACTGAAGCTTTCTTT.

This chain connects TRBV6-5 to TRBJ2-4; D call uncertain. CDR3 length equals 12 residues. Trimming removed 7 bases at V and 7 bases at J, with 11 bases between. Germline V gene lookup returns CDR1 MNHEY and CDR2 SVGAGI. The DNA of the CDR3 is TGTGCCAGCACCCCATCCGGGAACATTCAGTACTTC. It codes for CASTPSGNIQYF.

J is TRBJ2-1 and V is TRBV6-6; D uncertain. The germline gives CDR1 MNHNY, CDR2 SVGAGI (reference sequence). The CDR3 covers 14 residues. Trimming shortened V by 0 bases and J by 6 bases, and 9 bases separated the two germline ends. This CDR3 reads CASSYSRESNEQFF. For the CDR3, the DNA is TGTGCCAGCAGTTACTCGAGAGAGAGCAATGAGCAGTTCTTC.

The chain uses TRBV5-4 and TRBJ1-2; 7 bases map to TRBD1. Germline trimming cut 4 bases from V and 5 bases from J; bases unmatched to any gene: 5. There are 13 residues in the CDR3. Per the germline V gene, CDR1 is SGHNT and CDR2 is YYREEE (reference sequence). The CDR3 reads CASSRDSRYGYTF. The CDR3 coding sequence is TGTGCCAGCAGCCGGGACAGTAGGTATGGCTACACCTTC.

Worth noting for this clone: The same CDR3 arises from other DNA sequences in this sample as well. The rearrangement links TRBV9 to TRBJ1-1; perhaps TRBD1 as D (6 bases). CDR1 and CDR2 (germline): SGDLS, YYNGEE. There are 17 residues in the CDR3. Trimming stripped 4 bases from V and 1 base from J, with 20 bases between. CDR3 bases: TGTGCCAGCAGCCGCCAGGGGATATTGGGAGGGAACACTGAAGCTTTCTTT. Translating it yields CASSRQGILGGNTEAFF.

V usage is TRBV19 and J usage is TRBJ2-3; D call uncertain. The CDR3 extends over 15 amino acids. Looked up from germline, CDR1 is LNHDA and CDR2 is SQIVND (reference sequence). Trimming pared 3 bases from V and 3 bases from J, leaving 13 bases between. Here the CDR3 DNA reads TGTGCCAGTAGTATTATGATTGGCCGGACAGATACGCAGTATTTT. Its translation is CASSIMIGRTDTQYF.

A few counts support this clone. The gene calls are TRBV27 and TRBJ1-2; 8 bases agree with TRBD1. V lost 5 bases and J lost 4; bases outside the gene matches: 6. The CDR3 spans 14 residues. Germline V CDR1 and CDR2: MNHEY, SMNVEV (reference sequence). This CDR3 is CASSPGGSGYGYTF. CDR3 sequence (DNA): TGTGCCAGCAGTCCAGGGGGCTCAGGCTATGGCTACACCTTC.

This clone has more than one count but fewer than ten. V usage is TRBV6-5 and J usage is TRBJ2-6, with D tentatively TRBD1 (5 bases). The CDR3 has 15 amino acids. Germline V CDR1 and CDR2: MNHEY, SVGAGI. With 4 bases removed from V and 1 base from J, the gap between germline ends came to 8 bases. The CDR3: CASSSQGSGANVLTF. CDR3 DNA: TGTGCCAGCAGTTCTCAGGGATCTGGGGCCAACGTCCTGACTTTC.

Written as DNA, the CDR3 is TGTGCCAGTAGTACAGGGGGCTTTAGCAATCAGCCCCAGCATTTT. It specifies CASSTGGFSNQPQHF. V and J are TRBV19 and TRBJ1-5, with 8 bases aligning to TRBD1. The CDR3 extends over 15 amino acids. J was trimmed by 0 bases and V by 4 bases; bases with no gene match: 2. Germline CDR1 LNHDA, CDR2 SQIVND (reference sequence).

The chain combines TRBV5-1 with TRBJ1-6; D is unresolved. The CDR3 is 13 residues long. Deletions cut 0 bases from V and 7 bases from J, with 5 bases between. Germline V gene lookup returns CDR1 SGHRS and CDR2 YFSETQ. The CDR3 coding sequence is TGCGCCAGCAGCTTGGATGGGAATTCACCCCTCCACTTT. Translated: CASSLDGNSPLHF.

The chain is built from TRBV30 and TRBJ2-5, with D hard to call. Germline V gene lookup returns CDR1 GTSNPN and CDR2 SVGIG (reference sequence). This CDR3 contains 12 residues. V lost 3 bases and J lost 2, with 7 bases in between. In DNA form, the CDR3 reads TGTGCCTGGAGGGGGTTACAAGAGACCCAGTACTTC. The encoded protein is CAWRGLQETQYF.

The rearrangement links TRBV2 to TRBJ1-1; D is unresolved. This CDR3 has 13 residues. V was trimmed by 1 base and J by 1 base, leaving 4 bases between them. From germline, CDR1 is SNHLY and CDR2 FYNNEI. CDR3 nucleotide sequence: TGTGCCAGCAGTGAAGGGGAGAACACTGAAGCTTTCTTT. Its protein product is CASSEGENTEAFF.

This sequence joins TRBV2 and TRBJ2-6; perhaps TRBD2 as D (5 bases). The CDR3 sequence is 19 residues long. Germline CDR1 is SNHLY and CDR2 is FYNNEI. Trimming took off 1 base at V and 0 bases at J, with 16 bases between the two ends. This CDR3 is CASSEEIANVDSGANVLTF. Written as DNA, the CDR3 is TGTGCCAGCAGTGAAGAAATAGCGAACGTGGACTCTGGGGCCAACGTCCTGACTTTC.

The chain joins TRBV2 to TRBJ1-2; D gene ambiguous. V was clipped by 3 bases and J by 6 bases, with 20 bases between them. Germline CDR1 is SNHLY and CDR2 is FYNNEI. This CDR3 is built from 16 residues. The CDR3 nucleotides read TGTGCCAGCAGTGATTTTACTGAGACGCGGGGAAATGGCTACACCTTC. The encoded protein is CASSDFTETRGNGYTF.